This passage covers 28 T cell receptor beta chains from one sample sequenced in a study of breast tumors, draining lymph nodes, adjacent tissues. TCRdb independently ran MiXCR on the multiplex PCR reads; one entry per CDR3 protein. The table has around 50,000 distinct CDR3 sequences, 23% seen once. Sequences were obtained from breast tumor tissue. Every receptor here comes from a female donor with breast cancer. Some clones in this sample may be carry-over from other donors' samples.

Worth noting for this clonotype: A much larger clonotype is one base distant, so this may be a read error. The CDR3 loop reads CATKPGLACEQYF. As DNA, the CDR3 is TGTGCCACCAAACCGGGACTAGCCTGCGAGCAGTACTTC. V and J are TRBV27 and TRBJ2-7; 9 positions match TRBD2. V shed 10 bases and J 6 bases; nucleotides not matched to a gene: 10. The CDR3 spans 13 residues. The germline V gene encodes CDR1 MNHEY and CDR2 SMNVEV (reference sequence).

This rearrangement joins TRBV5-5 to TRBJ1-2; 12 positions agree with TRBD1. Germline V CDR1 and CDR2: SGHKS, YYEKEE (reference sequence). This CDR3 has 17 residues. Trimming cost V 2 bases and J 7 bases; bases outside gene matches: 12. The CDR3 DNA reads TGTGCCAGCAGCTTAATTACCGGGACAGGGGGCGCGGGTGGCTACACCTTC. Residues: CASSLITGTGGAGGYTF.

With respect to this clonotype: A read error may be the cause here, since a much bigger clone is one base away. In DNA, the CDR3 is TGTGTCAGCAGTGAAATTCTTATCTCTGGAAACACCATATATTTT. Residues: CVSSEILISGNTIYF. This chain connects TRBV6-1 to TRBJ1-3; the D is unclear. This CDR3 has 15 residues. Germline V gene data show CDR1 as MNHNS and CDR2 as SASEGT.

This clonotype was observed at least ten times. The J gene is TRBJ2-3, the V gene TRBV11-3, with 7 bases lining up with TRBD2. The CDR3 runs to 17 residues. CDR1 and CDR2 from the germline V gene are SGHNT and YENEEA. Trimming removed 5 bases from V and 2 bases from J; junction bases left unmatched: 13. The CDR3 nucleotides are TGTGCCAGCAGCGCTAGGGGCCGGGGACTACACACAGATACGCAGTATTTT. This encodes CASSARGRGLHTDTQYF.

About this clonotype: Its ends do not fully match the called genes, so a read error is possible. This chain links TRBV20-1 with TRBJ1-6, with TRBD1 as a possible D gene (6 bases). From germline, CDR1 is DFQATT and CDR2 SNEGSKA (reference sequence). This CDR3 is 15 amino acids long. The chain's CDR3 is CSAGDWGAYNPPLHF. The CDR3 region has the DNA TGCAGTGCTGGAGATTGGGGGGCCTATAATCCACCCCTCCACTTT.

This clonotype was observed at least ten times. CDR3 region: CASREGQGLLQPQHF. DNA for the CDR3: TGTGCCAGCAGGGAGGGACAGGGGTTGCTTCAGCCCCAGCATTTT. The chain is built from TRBV6-1 and TRBJ1-5, with TRBD1 matching 10 bases. Trimming cost V 6 bases and J 6 bases; bases outside gene matches: 8. CDR1 is MNHNS, CDR2 SASEGT, per germline. The CDR3 runs 15 residues.

This clonotype was picked up many times. The gene calls are TRBV20-1 and TRBJ1-2; possible D gene TRBD1, 6 bases. Looked up from germline, CDR1 is DFQATT and CDR2 is SNEGSKA (reference sequence). Between the trimmed V and J ends, which lost 3 bases and 2 bases, there was a span of 7 bases. This CDR3 region has 12 residues. The CDR3 DNA follows: TGCAGTGCTAGTACAGGGAACTATGGCTACACCTTC. Protein sequence: CSASTGNYGYTF.

This clonotype was found many times. The gene calls are TRBV6-5 and TRBJ1-6, with D perhaps TRBD1 (5 bases). The V and J ends lost 9 bases and 8 bases respectively, with 8 bases between them. This CDR3 contains 11 residues. CDR1 is MNHEY, CDR2 SVGAGI, per germline. The CDR3 loop is CASGGDSPLHF. The CDR3 DNA sequence: TGTGCCAGTGGGGGGGATTCACCCCTCCACTTT.

This clonotype was observed many times. This chain joins TRBV5-5 and TRBJ1-6, with TRBD1 matching 8 bases. J was trimmed by 5 bases and V by 3 bases; bases with no gene match: 1. The CDR3 has 14 amino acids. Germline CDR1 SGHKS, CDR2 YYEKEE (reference sequence). The CDR3 region has the DNA TGTGCCAGCAGCTCACAGGGGGATAATTCACCCCTCCACTTT. It yields the protein CASSSQGDNSPLHF.

This clonotype was picked up many times. The chain has TRBV4-1 and TRBJ1-3; 7 bases are a match to TRBD1. The CDR3 has 18 residues. The germline gives CDR1 MGHRA, CDR2 YSYEKL. The ends lost 1 base at V and 0 bases at J; junction bases unmatched: 9. The CDR3 coding sequence is TGCGCCAGCAGCCAAGGTCCGGCAGGGGGGCCCTCTGGAAACACCATATATTTT. Translated: CASSQGPAGGPSGNTIYF.

The sample holds many counts of this clonotype. The V call is TRBV6-2 or TRBV6-3, the J call TRBJ1-3; unclear D gene. The CDR3 loop spans 14 amino acids. Germline CDR1 and CDR2: MNHEY and SVGEGT. Trimming pared 2 bases from V and 1 base from J, leaving 6 bases between. For the CDR3, the DNA is TGTGCCAGCAGTTACGGGGAATCTGGAAACACCATATATTTT. Encoded protein: CASSYGESGNTIYF.

This clonotype was detected a few times. The CDR3 protein is CASRSLAGDAKYSYEQYF. The CDR3 DNA follows: TGTGCCAGCAGGTCGCTAGCGGGAGATGCGAAATACTCCTACGAGCAGTACTTC. The V gene is TRBV28, the J gene TRBJ2-7; 10 bases align to TRBD2. Trimming cost V 6 bases and J 0 bases; bases outside gene matches: 14. CDR3 length: 18 residues. The germline V gene has CDR1 MDHEN and CDR2 SYDVKM.

This clonotype has at least ten counts. This chain connects TRBV9 to TRBJ2-1; unclear D gene. V dropped 0 bases and J dropped 0 bases, with 7 bases sitting between them. The V gene's germline CDR1 is SGDLS and CDR2 YYNGEE. The CDR3 runs to 15 residues. CDR3 loop: CASSVDQSSYNEQFF. The DNA for the CDR3 is TGTGCCAGCAGCGTAGACCAGAGCTCCTACAATGAGCAGTTCTTC.

This clonotype was observed many times. The chain recombines TRBV9 with TRBJ1-6; 9 nucleotides line up with TRBD1. The CDR3 spans 14 residues. Losses at the gene ends were 6 bases for V and 10 bases for J; bases not matched to a gene: 8. The germline CDR1 and CDR2 sequences are SGDLS and YYNGEE. The CDR3, as DNA: TGTGCCAGCAACCCGGGACAGGGAAGATCACCCCTCCACTTT. The encoded protein is CASNPGQGRSPLHF.

This clonotype was seen ten or more times. The V call is TRBV14, the J call TRBJ1-4, with D possibly matching TRBD1 (6 bases). The germline V gene has CDR1 SGHDN and CDR2 FVKESK. V lost 4 bases and J lost 7, with 10 bases in between. CDR3 size: 13 residues. The CDR3 here is CASSRGLGEKLFF. Here the CDR3 DNA reads TGTGCCAGCAGCCGGGGGCTGGGTGAAAAACTGTTTTTT.

The table lists this clonotype with many counts. This chain joins TRBV3-1 and TRBJ2-5; no reliable D call. The CDR3 loop spans 11 amino acids. Trimming took 0 bases from V and 7 from J, leaving 3 bases between them. Germline lookup yields CDR1 LGHDT and CDR2 YNNKEL (reference sequence). The CDR3 DNA is TGTGCCAGCAGCCAAGACCGGACCCAGTACTTC. Amino acids: CASSQDRTQYF.

This sequence joins TRBV20-1 and TRBJ2-1; possibly TRBD2 for D (6 bases). Germline-derived CDR1 and CDR2 are DFQATT and SNEGSKA (reference sequence). The CDR3 has 12 amino acids. V was clipped by 5 bases and J by 5 bases, with 10 bases between them. The CDR3: CSAPGLNNEQFF. The DNA for the CDR3 is TGCAGTGCTCCGGGACTCAACAATGAGCAGTTCTTC.

This clonotype was observed many times. The gene calls are TRBV13 and TRBJ2-7; D gene uncertain. Trimming took off 0 bases at V and 0 bases at J, with 6 bases between the two ends. CDR1 PRHDT and CDR2 FYEKMQ come from the germline V gene (reference sequence). CDR3 length: 14 residues. The CDR3 region is CASSLGGSSYEQYF. CDR3 bases: TGTGCCAGCAGCTTAGGAGGCAGCTCCTACGAGCAGTACTTC.

This clonotype came up many times. This chain uses TRBV2 with TRBJ2-7; 7 bases agree with TRBD1. The J segment lost 7 bases and the V segment lost 6 bases, leaving 15 bases of the junction unmatched. The germline V gene has CDR1 SNHLY and CDR2 FYNNEI. The CDR3 is 15 amino acids. The CDR3 region is CASSAPGQSIREQYF. CDR3 nucleotides: TGTGCCAGCAGCGCACCGGGACAGAGTATCAGGGAGCAGTACTTC.

This clonotype was seen many times. V usage is TRBV5-1 and J usage is TRBJ2-5; TRBD1 is a possible D gene (6 bases). CDR3 length equals 16 residues. Between the trimmed V and J ends, which lost 1 base and 7 bases, there was a span of 20 bases. Germline loops: CDR1 SGHRS, CDR2 YFSETQ. The CDR3 nucleotides are TGCGCCAGCAGCTTGTTTGGACAGTCCGGGGACGGGACCCAGTACTTC. This encodes CASSLFGQSGDGTQYF.

To note about this clonotype: A much larger clone sits a single nucleotide away, making a read error possible. This chain links TRBV19 with TRBJ2-7; D not certain. This CDR3 is 12 amino acids long. Per germline, CDR1 LNHDA and CDR2 SQIVND (reference sequence). CDR3 in amino acids: CVSSTSSYEQYF. CDR3 nucleotides: TGTGTCAGTAGTACGAGTAGCTACGAGCAGTACTTC.

The J gene is TRBJ2-1, the V gene TRBV14; D might be TRBD2 (6 bases). From germline, CDR1 is SGHDN and CDR2 FVKESK. V was clipped by 0 bases and J by 3 bases, with 15 bases between them. The CDR3 runs to 17 residues. CDR3 in DNA: TGTGCCAGCAGCCAAGATCGGGGACTCTCCTACTACAATGAGCAGTTCTTC. Protein sequence: CASSQDRGLSYYNEQFF.

The chain is built from TRBV4-1 and TRBJ2-3; possible D gene TRBD1, 5 bases. V shed 2 bases and J shed 2 bases, with 11 bases lying between them. Germline CDR1 and CDR2: MGHRA and YSYEKL. The CDR3 covers 15 residues. The CDR3 DNA follows: TGCGCCAGCAGCCAACTTGACGGACACACAGATACGCAGTATTTT. Translating gives CASSQLDGHTDTQYF.

Only a few counts were recorded for this clonotype. The rearrangement joins TRBV9 to TRBJ1-1; D may be TRBD1 (5 bases). Germline V gene lookup returns CDR1 SGDLS and CDR2 YYNGEE. This CDR3 region has 14 residues. Trimming shortened V by 2 bases and J by 1 base, and 9 bases separated the two germline ends. The CDR3 DNA reads as TGTGCCAGCAGCGTCGGGGCGAAGAACACTGAAGCTTTCTTT. Residues: CASSVGAKNTEAFF.

This clonotype showed up many times. The chain has TRBV6-1 and TRBJ1-2; D uncertain. Trimming took 0 bases from V and 4 from J, leaving 12 bases between them. The germline gives CDR1 MNHNS, CDR2 SASEGT. The CDR3 covers 15 residues. CDR3 sequence: CASSEAVVFGYGYTF. CDR3 nucleotides: TGTGCCAGCAGTGAAGCGGTCGTCTTCGGCTATGGCTACACCTTC.

This clonotype was observed many times. CDR3 bases: TGTGCCAGCAGCTTCCACAGGGGTCCAGAGACCCAGTACTTC. Protein product: CASSFHRGPETQYF. The chain uses TRBV7-8 and TRBJ2-5, with 7 bases identical to TRBD1. The V gene end was trimmed by 3 bases and the J gene end by 4 bases; junction bases not matched to a gene: 5. The CDR3 consists of 14 residues. The germline CDR1 and CDR2 sequences are SGHVS and FQNEAQ.

In this sample, this clonotype turned up many times. The chain has TRBV20-1 and TRBJ2-3, with TRBD1 matching 7 bases. V shed 1 base and J 6 bases; nucleotides not matched to a gene: 13. The CDR3 runs to 16 residues. Germline CDR1 DFQATT, CDR2 SNEGSKA (reference sequence). The CDR3 region has the DNA TGCAGTGCTAGAGCCCATACAGGGGTCGATAGGGATACGCAGTATTTT. This translates into CSARAHTGVDRDTQYF.

In this sample, this clonotype turned up a few times. The chain couples TRBV11-2 to TRBJ2-2; D is perhaps TRBD2 (5 bases). Trimming shortened V by 5 bases and J by 7 bases, and 11 bases separated the two germline ends. In germline, CDR1 is SGHAT, CDR2 FQNNGV. The length of the CDR3 is 13 residues. DNA for the CDR3: TGTGCCAGCAGCCCAACTGAGGGCGGGGAGCTGTTTTTT. Its translation: CASSPTEGGELFF. Combining the CDR3 with reference TRBV11-2 and TRBJ2-2 gives the whole variable domain EAGVAQSPRYKIIEKRQSVAFWCNPISGHATLYWYQQILGQGPKLLIQFQNNGVVDDSQLPKDRFSAERLKGVDSTLKIQPAKLEDSAVYLCASSPTEGGELFFGEGSRLTVL.